This T cell receptor beta chain was obtained from a study of patients and donors after allogeneic stem cell transplantation (dated by TCRdb to 2020 to 2022). The library was prepared using RT-PCR. The sequencing machine was a NextSeq 550. TCRdb trimmed the raw reads at Q25, called clones with MiXCR and kept productive beta chains. Records with the same CDR3 protein are collapsed into one entry carrying the most frequent genes and DNA. The sample contains around 240,000 distinct CDR3 sequences, 13% to 15% of them found a single time. Of the sample, around a tenth is held by the ten largest clones. Taken from cysteine to phenylalanine, the CDR3 has 16 residues. The sequence is cut down to CDR3 DNA, 48 bases in frame from base 1. The germline V and J ends show losses of 6 bases and 8 bases respectively, and no gene match explains 12 bases of the junction. As to this clonotype: No cognate antigen has been identified for it. Base quality data are lacking; no much larger clone is found one base away.

This receptor chain uses TRBV12-3 or TRBV12-4 and TRBJ1-6; 8 central nucleotides agree with TRBD1. The sequence was collected from a human donor who was either an allogeneic HSCT recipient or a stem cell or donor lymphocyte infusion donor (not recorded which). It is not recorded whose cells these are; they may come from a transplant donor. The sequenced sample consisted of blood, either unsorted or a sorted T cell fraction (not recorded which). The CDR3 reads CASSTDRQGRHSPLHF. The DNA reads TGTGCCAGCAGCACTGACCGACAGGGGAGGCATTCACCCCTCCACTTT.